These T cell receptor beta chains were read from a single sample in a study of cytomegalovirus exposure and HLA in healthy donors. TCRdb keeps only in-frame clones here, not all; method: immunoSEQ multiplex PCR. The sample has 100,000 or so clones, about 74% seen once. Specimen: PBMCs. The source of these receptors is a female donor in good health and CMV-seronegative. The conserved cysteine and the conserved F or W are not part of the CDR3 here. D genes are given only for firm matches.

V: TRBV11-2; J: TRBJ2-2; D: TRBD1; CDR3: ASSGQGFAGELF
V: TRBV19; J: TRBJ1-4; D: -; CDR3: ASSGSPWEKLF
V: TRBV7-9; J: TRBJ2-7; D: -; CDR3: SSSPLLYEQY
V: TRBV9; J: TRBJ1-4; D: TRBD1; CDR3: ASSEGQNEKLF
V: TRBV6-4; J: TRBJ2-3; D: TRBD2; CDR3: ASSDSGGAADTQY
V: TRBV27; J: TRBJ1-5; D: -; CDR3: ARRQALNSNQPQH
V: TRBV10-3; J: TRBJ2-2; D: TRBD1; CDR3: AIGGDRGPYGELF
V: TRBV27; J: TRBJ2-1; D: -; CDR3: ASSSLGLGGREQF
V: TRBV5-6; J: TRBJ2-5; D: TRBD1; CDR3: ASSLSQGPRETQY
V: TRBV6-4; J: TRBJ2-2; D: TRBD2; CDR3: ASSGTSGSNTGELF